One and the same sample provided the 30 T cell receptor beta chains below, sequenced in a study of T cell responses to AZD1222 COVID-19 vaccine listed by TCRdb under 2021. Reading the label with the study, this specimen's time point is: baseline before first vaccination. The library was prepared using the immunoSEQ multiplex PCR assay. This immuneACCESS table, as held by TCRdb, lists in-frame sequences with V and J called but not all clones. Of the missing ones, under half trace to an unresolved V gene in checked studies; the others have no known cause. The sample table records about 120,000 clones; more than 80% of these occur just once. The ten biggest clones cover 5.4% of the sample. Sequences were derived from peripheral blood, sampled on day 0 of AZD1222 vaccination. Source of these receptors: an adult in good health.

The CDR3 DNA reads as TGCGCCAGCAGCTTGGGAGAGGGCTGGCAGCCCCAGCATTTT. Translating it yields CASSLGEGWQPQHF. The rearrangement joins TRBV5-1 to TRBJ1-5; D unresolved. The CDR3 is 14 residues long. In germline, CDR1 is SGHRS, CDR2 YFSETQ. V was trimmed by 0 bases and J by 7 bases, leaving 11 bases between them.

Only one count was recorded for this clone. V and J are TRBV10-2 and TRBJ2-1; D is ambiguous. CDR1 and CDR2 (germline): WSHSY, SAAADI. There are 11 residues in the CDR3. V lost 3 bases to trimming and J lost 8 bases, with 5 bases between them. The CDR3 DNA reads as TGCGCCAGCAGTGAAATGCATGAGCAGTTCTTC. Protein: CASSEMHEQFF.

This chain joins TRBV12-3 or TRBV12-4 and TRBJ1-1; D is unresolved. CDR3 length equals 13 residues. Trimming removed 5 bases from V and 8 bases from J, with 15 bases in between. CDR3 sequence: CASSPWRAGEAFF. As DNA, the CDR3 is TGTGCCAGCAGTCCCTGGCGGGCGGGAGAAGCTTTCTTT.

The rearrangement uses TRBV27 and TRBJ1-4, with D tentatively TRBD1 (5 bases). With 1 base removed from V and 3 bases from J, the gap between germline ends came to 6 bases. This CDR3 is 14 amino acids long. Germline loops: CDR1 MNHEY, CDR2 SMNVEV (reference sequence). The CDR3 protein is CASSLWGANEKLFF. DNA for the CDR3: TGTGCCAGCAGTTTATGGGGGGCTAATGAAAAACTGTTTTTT.

The chain recombines TRBV10-1 with TRBJ1-5; no reliable D call. V lost 6 bases, J lost 7 bases, and 13 bases lay in between. This CDR3 is 13 amino acids long. CDR1 and CDR2 from the germline V gene are WNHNN and SYGVQD (reference sequence). The CDR3 bases are TGCGCCAGCAGCAGAAAAGAGGACCAGCCCCAGCATTTT. Translated, it gives CASSRKEDQPQHF.

The chain uses TRBV18 and TRBJ1-4, with D unresolved. Germline V gene data show CDR1 as KGHSH and CDR2 as LQKENI. V was trimmed by 3 bases and J by 0 bases, leaving 8 bases between them. The CDR3 consists of 15 residues. This CDR3 reads CASSPDGPTNEKLFF. CDR3 bases: TGTGCCAGCTCACCGGACGGCCCAACTAATGAAAAACTGTTTTTT.

The chain carries TRBV30 and TRBJ2-4, with D uncertain. The germline V gene encodes CDR1 GTSNPN and CDR2 SVGIG (reference sequence). This CDR3 region has 16 residues. With 2 bases removed from V and 0 bases from J, the gap between germline ends came to 14 bases. CDR3 bases: TGTGCCTGGAGTAAAGATATCCAGCTAGCCAAAAACATTCAGTACTTC. This gives the protein CAWSKDIQLAKNIQYF.

The chain employs TRBV3-1 (or the pseudogene TRBV3-2) and TRBJ2-3; weak D call: TRBD2 (6 bases). The CDR3 is made up of 14 amino acids. Trimming stripped 8 bases from V and 0 bases from J, with 12 bases between. CDR1 is LGHDT, CDR2 YNNKEL, per germline (reference sequence). CDR3 region: CASVGGFSTDTQYF. Here the CDR3 DNA reads TGTGCCAGCGTCGGAGGGTTTAGCACAGATACGCAGTATTTT.

The rearrangement joins TRBV3-1 (or the pseudogene TRBV3-2) to TRBJ1-2, with 9 bases that match TRBD1. This CDR3 spans 15 amino acids. Germline V gene sequence: CDR1 LGHDT, CDR2 YNNKEL (reference sequence). J gave up 2 bases and V 4 bases, and 5 bases lay outside the gene matches. The CDR3 DNA reads as TGTGCCAGCAGCCGATTAGGACAGGGGAACTATGGCTACACCTTC. Protein product: CASSRLGQGNYGYTF.

This clone was seen once. This chain connects TRBV28 to TRBJ2-2; D could derive from TRBD1 or TRBD2 (5 bases each). The CDR3 is 15 residues long. V lost 2 bases and J 6 bases, leaving 13 bases between the germline ends. Germline assignment: CDR1 MDHEN and CDR2 SYDVKM. CDR3 DNA sequence: TGTGCCAGCAGTTTAAGGGGAAACGGGGCCGGGGAGCTGTTTTTT. Residues: CASSLRGNGAGELFF.

This chain connects TRBV9 to TRBJ2-5; D ambiguous. This CDR3 has 15 amino acids. V lost 4 bases and J 1 base, leaving 14 bases between the germline ends. The germline V gene has CDR1 SGDLS and CDR2 YYNGEE. CDR3 in amino acids: CASSFGDNTQETQYF. The CDR3 DNA follows: TGTGCCAGCAGCTTTGGCGACAACACCCAAGAGACCCAGTACTTC. Drawing the rest from reference TRBV9 and TRBJ2-5, the complete variable domain is DSGVTQTPKHLITATGQRVTLRCSPRSGDLSVYWYQQSLDQGLQFLIQYYNGEERAKGNILERFSAQQFPDLHSELNLSSLELGDSALYFCASSFGDNTQETQYFGPGTRLLVL.

Concerning this clone: The sample contains more than one DNA sequence encoding this CDR3. The chain links TRBV19 to TRBJ2-7; D may be TRBD1 (7 bases). CDR1 is LNHDA, CDR2 SQIVND, per germline (reference sequence). This CDR3 is built from 16 residues. V gave up 5 bases and J gave up 0 bases, with 17 bases separating them. The CDR3 is CASSPSQGGGSYEQYF. The CDR3, as DNA: TGTGCCAGTAGTCCCTCCCAGGGGGGCGGCTCCTACGAGCAGTACTTC.

The rearrangement links TRBV7-3 to TRBJ2-3; TRBD1 matches at 9 bases. CDR3 size: 13 residues. The V segment lost 5 bases and the J segment 8 bases; nucleotides outside the gene matches: 5. The germline gives CDR1 SGHTA, CDR2 FQGTGA. DNA for the CDR3: TGTGCCAGCAGCCCGGGACAGGGAGGTACGCAGTATTTT. It is translated as CASSPGQGGTQYF.

The chain recombines TRBV15 with TRBJ1-5, with TRBD1 as a possible D gene (6 bases). This CDR3 is built from 14 residues. The V gene lost 2 bases and the J gene lost 5 bases, with 10 bases spanning the gap. Per the germline V gene, CDR1 is LNHNV and CDR2 is YYDKDF (reference sequence). CDR3 nucleotides: TGTGCCACCAGCAGACAGGGGAAGGATCAGCCCCAGCATTTT. Translating gives CATSRQGKDQPQHF. The full variable domain, its missing parts supplied by reference TRBV15 and TRBJ1-5, is DAMVIQNPRYQVTQFGKPVTLSCSQTLNHNVMYWYQQKSSQAPKLLFHYYDKDFNNEADTPDNFQSRRPNTSFCFLDIRSPGLGDTAMYLCATSRQGKDQPQHFGDGTRLSIL.

The V call is TRBV7-6, the J call TRBJ1-5; 10 bases map to TRBD1. Germline assignment: CDR1 SGHVS and CDR2 FNYEAQ. Trimming took 0 bases from V and 7 from J; bases not matched to a gene: 6. The CDR3 is 16 amino acids. The CDR3: CASSLAPLDRGQPQHF. Here the CDR3 DNA reads TGTGCCAGCAGCTTAGCGCCCCTGGACAGGGGGCAGCCCCAGCATTTT.

V usage is TRBV5-1 and J usage is TRBJ1-2; D uncertain. Trimming shortened V by 4 bases and J by 6 bases, and 22 bases separated the two germline ends. From germline, CDR1 is SGHRS and CDR2 YFSETQ. The CDR3 loop spans 16 amino acids. CDR3 bases: TGCGCCAGCAGCGCCTTAGAGGTCGGAACGGAAGATGGCTACACCTTC. Amino acids: CASSALEVGTEDGYTF.

The chain links TRBV5-4 to TRBJ1-6; unclear D gene. V dropped 1 base and J dropped 10 bases, with 9 bases sitting between them. This CDR3 region has 13 residues. Germline-derived CDR1 and CDR2 are SGHNT and YYREEE (reference sequence). CDR3 sequence (DNA): TGTGCCAGCAGCTTGCAAGTTCTATCACCCCTCCACTTT. It is translated as CASSLQVLSPLHF.

The rearrangement joins TRBV7-3 to TRBJ1-3; no clear D. V lost 5 bases and J 0 bases, leaving 11 bases between the germline ends. CDR1 and CDR2 (germline): SGHTA, FQGTGA. CDR3 length equals 15 residues. The CDR3 bases are TGTGCCAGCAGCCTGGACGGGTACTCTGGAAACACCATATATTTT. This translates into CASSLDGYSGNTIYF.

This chain's CDR3 is CASSLVPGGDGTGELFF. In DNA, the CDR3 is TGTGCCAGCAGCTTGGTGCCAGGGGGCGATGGCACCGGGGAGCTGTTTTTT. This sequence joins TRBV7-8 and TRBJ2-2; 8 positions agree with TRBD1. The CDR3 loop spans 17 amino acids. V was clipped by 3 bases and J by 4 bases; unmatched bases: 10. The germline gives CDR1 SGHVS, CDR2 FQNEAQ.

In DNA form, the CDR3 reads TGTGCCAGCAGCACCCGAGTCGGGACCCTCACCAATGAAAAACTGTTTTTT. It yields the protein CASSTRVGTLTNEKLFF. This rearrangement joins TRBV7-9 to TRBJ1-4, with D maybe TRBD1 (5 bases). Germline V CDR1 and CDR2: SEHNR, FQNEAQ (reference sequence). The CDR3 runs 17 residues. V lost 5 bases and J lost 5, with 21 bases in between. Based on the CDR3 plus reference TRBV7-9 and TRBJ1-4, the full variable domain is DTGVSQNPRHKITKRGQNVTFRCDPISEHNRLYWYRQTLGQGPEFLTYFQNEAQLEKSRLLSDRFSAERPKGSFSTLEIQRTEQGDSAMYLCASSTRVGTLTNEKLFFGSGTQLSVL.

The rearrangement links TRBV7-8 to TRBJ1-1; the D gene is possibly TRBD1 (5 bases). The CDR3 is made up of 14 amino acids. Germline V gene lookup returns CDR1 SGHVS and CDR2 FQNEAQ. The V and J ends lost 2 bases and 7 bases respectively, with 14 bases between them. Written as DNA, the CDR3 is TGTGCCAGCAGCTTATGGGCCTTGGGGGATGAAGCTTTCTTT. It is translated as CASSLWALGDEAFF. Full variable domain (missing parts from reference TRBV7-8 and TRBJ1-1): GAGVSQSPRYKVAKRGQDVALRCDPISGHVSLFWYQQALGQGPEFLTYFQNEAQLDKSGLPSDRFFAERPEGSVSTLKIQRTQQEDSAVYLCASSLWALGDEAFFGQGTRLTVV.

The rearrangement joins TRBV18 to TRBJ2-4; maybe TRBD1 (5 bases). This CDR3 has 16 amino acids. V was trimmed by 0 bases and J by 2 bases, leaving 11 bases between them. The germline V gene has CDR1 KGHSH and CDR2 LQKENI. The CDR3 reads CASSPPNRSPKNIQYF. In nucleotides, the CDR3 is TGTGCCAGCTCACCACCTAACAGGTCTCCCAAAAACATTCAGTACTTC.

The chain recombines TRBV12-3 or TRBV12-4 with TRBJ2-1; D is unclear. V lost 5 bases and J lost 13, with 9 bases in between. CDR3 length: 10 amino acids. CDR3 DNA sequence: TGTGCCAGCAGTGGGGTCAGCCAGTTCTTC. It is translated as CASSGVSQFF.

The V and J genes are TRBV27 and TRBJ2-1, with 12 nucleotides matching TRBD1. The CDR3 is 15 amino acids. The V segment lost 5 bases and the J segment 8 bases; nucleotides outside the gene matches: 7. The V gene's germline CDR1 is MNHEY and CDR2 SMNVEV (reference sequence). The CDR3 DNA sequence: TGTGCCAGCAGTCCCGGGACAGGGGGCCAATATGAGCAGTTCTTC. It is translated as CASSPGTGGQYEQFF.

This clone appeared a few times. The V call is TRBV7-6, the J call TRBJ1-4; 7 positions agree with TRBD1. V shed 5 bases and J 6 bases; nucleotides not matched to a gene: 12. Germline CDR1 and CDR2: SGHVS and FNYEAQ. This CDR3 contains 16 residues. Here the CDR3 DNA reads TGTGCCAGCAGCCCGACAGGGATTGGGAGGGATGAAAAACTGTTTTTT. Protein sequence: CASSPTGIGRDEKLFF.

The chain combines TRBV10-3 with TRBJ1-6; possibly TRBD1 for D (5 bases). Germline loops: CDR1 ENHRY, CDR2 SYGVKD. There are 15 residues in the CDR3. V was pared by 2 bases and J by 10 bases, with 15 bases between. In DNA form, the CDR3 reads TGTGCCATCAGTGAGCTGGGACTACCCGACTCACCCCTCCACTTT. This encodes CAISELGLPDSPLHF.

This rearrangement joins TRBV9 to TRBJ2-7, with D perhaps matching TRBD1 (5 bases). V was pared by 7 bases and J by 2 bases, with 16 bases between. CDR1 SGDLS and CDR2 YYNGEE come from the germline V gene. The CDR3 is 14 amino acids. For the CDR3, the DNA is TGTGCCAGCGTTTGGCAGGGAAGTCCCTACGAGCAGTACTTC. It encodes CASVWQGSPYEQYF.

The V gene is TRBV18, the J gene TRBJ1-2; D is unresolved. Germline CDR1 KGHSH, CDR2 LQKENI. The CDR3 has 13 amino acids. V shed 6 bases and J shed 4 bases, with 12 bases lying between them. The chain's CDR3 is CASSPLEVYGYTF. CDR3 nucleotide sequence: TGTGCCAGCTCGCCCCTGGAAGTCTATGGCTACACCTTC.

This CDR3 reads CASSLSAGHYGYTF. CDR3 coding DNA: TGTGCCAGCAGCTTGTCGGCGGGACACTATGGCTACACCTTC. The V and J genes are TRBV5-6 and TRBJ1-2; tentatively, D is TRBD1 (5 bases). The CDR3 contains 14 residues. Deletions cut 1 base from V and 3 bases from J, with 10 bases between. Germline CDR1 SGHDT, CDR2 YYEEEE.

This clone has a single count. The V call is TRBV19, the J call TRBJ1-5; 7 nucleotides agree with TRBD1. Germline CDR1 reads LNHDA; CDR2 reads SQIVND (reference sequence). The J segment lost 0 bases and the V segment lost 4 bases, leaving 9 bases of the junction unmatched. The CDR3 contains 17 residues. This chain's CDR3 is CASSSRIGTASNQPQHF. DNA of the CDR3: TGTGCCAGTAGTAGTCGGATTGGGACAGCTAGCAATCAGCCCCAGCATTTT.